Following are 31 T cell receptor beta chains from one sample sequenced in a study of blood T cells in healthy people across ages. PCR was performed a second time for roughly 7 to 12 cycles using a sample-barcoded 5' primer and a J-beta primer mix. From the 5' RACE reads, TCRdb called clonotypes with MiXCR, one entry per CDR3 protein. Here the sample spans some 880,000 distinct CDR3 sequences, roughly 35% being singletons. Sequenced material: blood. These receptor sequences come from a man aged 18-30 years in good health.

In this sample, this clonotype turned up many times. The chain combines TRBV4-1 with TRBJ1-2; TRBD1 matches at 7 bases. The trim removed 2 bases at V and 7 bases at J, leaving 10 bases unmatched. The CDR3 runs to 15 residues. Germline values: CDR1 MGHRA, CDR2 YSYEKL. The CDR3 loop is CASSQPQRGQAGYTF. The DNA for the CDR3 is TGCGCCAGCAGCCAACCCCAGAGGGGGCAGGCTGGCTACACCTTC.

The chain uses TRBV5-6 and TRBJ1-1, with 8 bases lining up with TRBD1. CDR3 length equals 15 residues. V dropped 3 bases and J dropped 6; count of bases not matched to a gene: 10. Germline assignment: CDR1 SGHDT and CDR2 YYEEEE. The CDR3 protein is CASSSDRAGVSEAFF. The DNA for the CDR3 is TGTGCCAGCAGCTCGGACAGGGCTGGCGTCTCTGAAGCTTTCTTT.

This clonotype occurred many times. V gene TRBV4-3 combines with J gene TRBJ2-1, with TRBD2 as a possible D gene (6 bases). The V end lost 1 base, the J end lost 0 bases, and 10 bases lay between the germline ends. The germline V gene encodes CDR1 LGHNA and CDR2 YSLEER. This CDR3 is built from 16 residues. The CDR3 loop reads CASSQGRVSSYNEQFF. In nucleotides, the CDR3 is TGCGCCAGCAGCCAAGGGAGGGTTAGCTCCTACAATGAGCAGTTCTTC.

The gene calls are TRBV2 and TRBJ2-3; 13 nucleotides match TRBD2. The CDR3 runs 16 residues. V trimming: 6 bases; J trimming: 5 bases; junction bases outside the gene matches: 8. Germline loops: CDR1 SNHLY, CDR2 FYNNEI. The CDR3 spells CASRSTSGGAGDTQYF. The CDR3 DNA is TGTGCCAGCAGGTCTACTAGCGGGGGGGCGGGAGATACGCAGTATTTT.

There are a few counts of this clonotype. The rearrangement joins TRBV5-1 to TRBJ2-1, with unresolved D. CDR3 length: 13 amino acids. Germline V gives CDR1 SGHRS, CDR2 YFSETQ. Deletions cut 1 base from V and 6 bases from J, with 8 bases between. The CDR3 coding sequence is TGCGCCAGCAGCTTGCAGTTGACCAATGAGCAGTTCTTC. It codes for CASSLQLTNEQFF.

This rearrangement joins TRBV2 to TRBJ1-1, with 10 bases fitting TRBD1. Per the germline V gene, CDR1 is SNHLY and CDR2 is FYNNEI. This CDR3 has 13 residues. The V gene end was trimmed by 8 bases and the J gene end by 3 bases; junction bases not matched to a gene: 3. The CDR3 reads CASGGTGDTEAFF. The CDR3 DNA reads TGTGCCAGCGGGGGGACAGGGGACACTGAAGCTTTCTTT.

The V gene is TRBV7-9, the J gene TRBJ1-4; 9 nucleotides align to TRBD1. The germline CDR1 and CDR2 sequences are SEHNR and FQNEAQ (reference sequence). This CDR3 is built from 15 residues. The V segment lost 3 bases and the J segment 2 bases; nucleotides outside the gene matches: 1. The CDR3 nucleotides are TGTGCCAGCAGCTTGGACAGGGGCACTAATGAAAAACTGTTTTTT. Amino acids: CASSLDRGTNEKLFF.

As to this clonotype: Germline is not matched at one junction end, which may reflect a read error. This chain links TRBV2 with TRBJ1-2; unclear D gene. Germline CDR1 SNHLY, CDR2 FYNNEI. The CDR3 loop spans 12 amino acids. For the CDR3, the DNA is TGTGCCAGCAGTCGGGCGAACTCTGGCTACACCTTC. It yields the protein CASSRANSGYTF. Full variable domain (remainder filled in from reference TRBV2 and TRBJ1-2): EPEVTQTPSHQVTQMGQEVILRCVPISNHLYFYWYRQILGQKVEFLVSFYNNEISEKSEIFDDQFSVERPDGSNFTLKIRSTKLEDSAMYFCASSRANSGYTFGSGTRLTVV.

The chain combines TRBV12-3 or TRBV12-4 with TRBJ1-5, with TRBD1 matching over 9 bases. The CDR3 consists of 15 residues. The V gene end was trimmed by 5 bases and the J gene end by 6 bases; junction bases not matched to a gene: 8. The CDR3 reads CASSGGGQGCQPQHF. DNA of the CDR3: TGTGCCAGCAGTGGGGGGGGACAGGGCTGTCAGCCCCAGCATTTT.

The chain carries TRBV7-9 and TRBJ1-2; TRBD1 is a possible D gene (6 bases). Trimming cost V 1 base and J 1 base, with 10 bases left between them. In germline, CDR1 is SEHNR, CDR2 FQNEAQ (reference sequence). The CDR3 covers 15 residues. CDR3 bases: TGTGCCAGCAGCTTAGTGGCAGGGGTTAACTATGGCTACACCTTC. Its protein product is CASSLVAGVNYGYTF.

The V call is TRBV20-1, the J call TRBJ2-2, with 10 positions matching TRBD2. The germline V gene has CDR1 DFQATT and CDR2 SNEGSKA (reference sequence). The CDR3 is 15 residues long. V lost 3 bases and J lost 6; bases outside the gene matches: 7. DNA for the CDR3: TGCAGTGCTAGGGGGAGTAGCGGGGGGTCCGGGGAGCTGTTTTTT. Its protein product is CSARGSSGGSGELFF.

This clonotype has a single count. The gene calls are TRBV6-6 and TRBJ1-2; no definite D call. The germline CDR1 and CDR2 sequences are MNHNY and SVGAGI (reference sequence). V was shortened by 0 bases and J by 8 bases, with 13 bases between the two germline ends. The CDR3 runs to 14 residues. The CDR3 reads CASSYSGVEGGYTF. In nucleotides, the CDR3 is TGTGCCAGCAGTTACTCCGGGGTGGAGGGCGGCTACACCTTC.

This clonotype was seen only a few times. The chain is built from TRBV7-9 and TRBJ2-7, with D perhaps TRBD1 (7 bases). This CDR3 is 15 amino acids long. Germline loops: CDR1 SEHNR, CDR2 FQNEAQ (reference sequence). V lost 5 bases and J lost 7, with 21 bases in between. CDR3 region: CASSVLAGGNNEQYF. For the CDR3, the DNA is TGTGCCAGCAGCGTATTAGCAGGGGGGAACAATGAGCAGTACTTC.

This chain links TRBV29-1 with TRBJ1-2, with 10 positions matching TRBD1. V dropped 7 bases and J dropped 8; count of bases not matched to a gene: 10. The CDR3 is 13 residues long. CDR1 and CDR2 (germline): SQVTM, ANQGSEA. For the CDR3, the DNA is TGCAGCGCCTTGCCGGGACAGGGGAAAGGCTACACCTTC. Residues: CSALPGQGKGYTF.

This clonotype was counted many times. The chain carries TRBV12-3 or TRBV12-4 and TRBJ1-6, with a possible D match to TRBD1 (5 bases). The V gene lost 3 bases and the J gene lost 8 bases, with 11 bases spanning the gap. The CDR3 has 14 amino acids. The CDR3 DNA is TGTGCCAGCAGTTTCGGGCCGGGGGATTCACCCCTCCACTTT. It encodes CASSFGPGDSPLHF.

This clonotype was counted ten times or more. The chain links TRBV12-3 or TRBV12-4 to TRBJ1-2, with D possibly being TRBD1 (5 bases). This CDR3 is built from 13 residues. V lost 5 bases and J lost 6, with 13 bases in between. Here the CDR3 DNA reads TGTGCCAGCAGTCTCCATGACAGAGATGGCTACACCTTC. Encoded protein: CASSLHDRDGYTF.

This clonotype has a count of ten or more. This sequence joins TRBV5-1 and TRBJ1-5, with D possibly TRBD1 on 6 matching bases. The CDR3 length is 14 residues. Germline CDR1 SGHRS, CDR2 YFSETQ. Trimming removed 0 bases at V and 6 bases at J, with 10 bases between. CDR3 residues: CASSLEQGGQPQHF. CDR3 sequence (DNA): TGCGCCAGCAGCTTGGAACAGGGCGGTCAGCCCCAGCATTTT. The complete variable domain, with remaining parts taken from reference TRBV5-1 and TRBJ1-5, reads KAGVTQTPRYLIKTRGQQVTLSCSPISGHRSVSWYQQTPGQGLQFLFEYFSETQRNKGNFPGRFSGRQFSNSRSEMNVSTLELGDSALYLCASSLEQGGQPQHFGDGTRLSIL.

The chain has TRBV20-1 and TRBJ2-7; a weak D match, TRBD2 (6 bases). CDR3 length: 13 residues. V was pared by 3 bases and J by 4 bases, with 13 bases between. Looked up from germline, CDR1 is DFQATT and CDR2 is SNEGSKA (reference sequence). The chain's CDR3 is CSAREAGGYEQYF. DNA for the CDR3: TGCAGTGCTAGGGAAGCAGGAGGGTACGAGCAGTACTTC.

This clonotype was counted once. The chain joins TRBV10-3 to TRBJ1-1, with unresolved D. The CDR3 has 15 amino acids. Trimming took 6 bases from V and 2 from J, leaving 16 bases between them. Looked up from germline, CDR1 is ENHRY and CDR2 is SYGVKD. In DNA form, the CDR3 reads TGTGCCATCAGGAGCCTCCCCAACAGAAACACTGAAGCTTTCTTT. This gives the protein CAIRSLPNRNTEAFF.

The table lists this clonotype with a few counts. This sequence joins TRBV28 and TRBJ2-3; D possibly corresponds to TRBD1 (5 bases). CDR3 size: 15 residues. Germline lookup yields CDR1 MDHEN and CDR2 SYDVKM. The ends were cut back, 3 bases at V and 0 bases at J, with 10 bases in the middle. The CDR3 sequence is CASSFTGASTDTQYF. The DNA for the CDR3 is TGTGCCAGCAGTTTTACAGGAGCTAGCACAGATACGCAGTATTTT.

Concerning this clonotype: A clone one base away is much larger, so this may be a read error. The rearrangement links TRBV27 to TRBJ2-1, with 7 bases aligning to TRBD2. CDR1 and CDR2 (germline): MNHEY, SMNVEV (reference sequence). V dropped 1 base and J dropped 4; count of bases not matched to a gene: 7. CDR3 length equals 16 residues. As DNA, the CDR3 is TGTGCCAGCAGTTTATGGGTCGAACTAGCGTACAATGAGCAGTTCTTC. Protein sequence: CASSLWVELAYNEQFF.

Regarding this clonotype: No conserved phenylalanine or tryptophan ends this CDR3, so it is likely a read error. Written as DNA, the CDR3 is TGTGCCAGCAGTGAAGGGACGGAGACGGGGGATGAGCAGTTCTTA. Protein: CASSEGTETGDEQFL. The chain is built from TRBV2 and TRBJ2-1, with D maybe TRBD2 (6 bases). The V gene's germline CDR1 is SNHLY and CDR2 FYNNEI. CDR3 length: 15 amino acids. Trimming pared 1 base from V and 8 bases from J, leaving 15 bases between.

The genes are TRBV7-9 and TRBJ1-2, with 10 bases identical to TRBD1. V was clipped by 7 bases and J by 7 bases; unmatched bases: 9. This CDR3 is built from 14 residues. Germline V gene sequence: CDR1 SEHNR, CDR2 FQNEAQ (reference sequence). The CDR3 nucleotides are TGTGCCAGCACCACGGGACAGGGGATCTCTGGCTACACCTTC. It codes for CASTTGQGISGYTF. Supplemented by reference TRBV7-9 and TRBJ1-2, the full variable domain reads DTGVSQNPRHKITKRGQNVTFRCDPISEHNRLYWYRQTLGQGPEFLTYFQNEAQLEKSRLLSDRFSAERPKGSFSTLEIQRTEQGDSAMYLCASTTGQGISGYTFGSGTRLTVV.

Comments on this clonotype: Relative to the germline gene, one junction end is altered; a read error may explain this. The rearrangement links TRBV27 to TRBJ1-1; 10 bases map to TRBD1. This CDR3 is 15 amino acids long. Germline CDR1 MNHEY, CDR2 SMNVEV (reference sequence). The CDR3 here is CAGSLKGTGVTEAFF. CDR3 nucleotide sequence: TGTGCCGGCAGTTTAAAGGGGACAGGGGTCACTGAAGCTTTCTTT.

This clonotype was detected only once. This rearrangement joins TRBV5-1 to TRBJ2-3; D is tentatively TRBD1 or TRBD2 (5 bases each). V lost 9 bases to trimming and J lost 6 bases, with 20 bases between them. The CDR3 runs 14 residues. Germline assignment: CDR1 SGHRS and CDR2 YFSETQ. The CDR3 here is CANRSEGSEDTQYF. The DNA of the CDR3 is TGCGCCAACAGGAGTGAGGGGTCAGAGGATACGCAGTATTTT.

There are a few counts of this clonotype. The gene calls are TRBV15 and TRBJ1-2; perhaps TRBD1 as D (5 bases). This CDR3 comprises 16 residues. Trimming stripped 4 bases from V and 3 bases from J, with 18 bases between. Germline assignment: CDR1 LNHNV and CDR2 YYDKDF (reference sequence). The CDR3 sequence is CATSTPPGREYYGYTF. The CDR3 DNA sequence: TGTGCCACCAGCACCCCACCAGGCAGGGAATACTATGGCTACACCTTC.

For this clonotype: The junction departs from the called germline gene at one end, perhaps through a read error. The chain recombines TRBV7-7 with TRBJ2-1; TRBD2 matches at 12 bases. The CDR3 has 16 amino acids. Germline V gives CDR1 SSHAT, CDR2 FNYEAQ (reference sequence). CDR3: CASSVLAGGPYNEQFF. The CDR3 DNA follows: TGTGCTAGCAGCGTTCTAGCGGGGGGGCCCTACAATGAGCAGTTCTTC.

This clonotype was detected a few times. V and J are TRBV20-1 and TRBJ2-3, with 7 bases that match TRBD1. The CDR3 loop spans 15 amino acids. V shed 3 bases and J 2 bases; nucleotides not matched to a gene: 8. The V gene's germline CDR1 is DFQATT and CDR2 SNEGSKA (reference sequence). DNA for the CDR3: TGCAGTGCTAGTATGGGACAGAGATTCACAGATACGCAGTATTTT. It specifies CSASMGQRFTDTQYF.

The chain recombines TRBV7-2 with TRBJ2-4; D is perhaps TRBD1 (6 bases). The DNA end is more similar to TRBJ2-5, so the J call may be wrong. The V gene's germline CDR1 is SGHTA and CDR2 FQGNSA. The CDR3 has 13 residues. CDR3 DNA: TGTGCCAGCAGCTCGGACAGCAAAGAGACCCAGTACTTC. Protein: CASSSDSKETQYF.

As to this clonotype: A much larger clone lies one base from this, so it may be a read error. The chain carries TRBV3-1 and TRBJ2-7, with D unclear. The germline V and J ends were trimmed by 0 bases and 4 bases, with 1 base remaining between them. The CDR3 sequence is 11 residues long. Germline V gives CDR1 LGHDT, CDR2 YNNKEL (reference sequence). The CDR3 is CASSQEYEQYF. In DNA form, the CDR3 reads TGTGCCAGCAGCCAAGAGTACGAGCAGTACTTC.

This chain connects TRBV12-3 or TRBV12-4 to TRBJ1-2; the match to TRBD1 covers 7 bases. There are 16 residues in the CDR3. V gave up 6 bases and J gave up 6 bases; unmatched junction bases: 16. CDR3 sequence (DNA): TGTGCCAGCAGGACGTGGACAGGAGGAAGTTCAGATGGCTACACCTTC. Protein sequence: CASRTWTGGSSDGYTF.